This T cell receptor beta chain was identified in a study of blood T cell repertoires in COVID-19 (dated by TCRdb to 2018 to 2020). Regarding the complete study: Collaborator samples came from the United States, Italy and Spain and covered acute and convalescent phases of COVID-19. The prospective study material was composed of cDNA or gDNA derived from T cells, B-cell-depleted T cells, or PBMCs. Deeply sampled blood TCRbeta repertoires from subjects exposed to, actively infected with, or recovered from COVID-19 were included in the dataset. The repertoires were made available in a free public database intended to serve as a resource for research on the immune response to SARS-CoV-2. Samples were obtained from the ongoing ImmuneRACE study (first 160 participants) and from over 1,000 subjects provided by 6 global collaborators. The sample metadata nearly always contained a de-identified subject ID, COVID-19 status, age in years and sex. Where HLA class I and class II types were available, the types were taken from metadata supplied by the sample provider, not from assay-based typing. Overall results and qualifications from the work: Clinical and demographic metadata were provided uncurated, with the amount varying by source and participant.

A remark on this clone: Its antigen specificity is not known. Base qualities are not provided; no much larger clone lies one nucleotide away.

Whole blood was collected in K2EDTA tubes by collaborating institutions according to the institutions' own protocols. For TCRbeta analysis, collaborators shipped samples as frozen whole blood, isolated PBMCs, or DNA extracted from either of those sample types. TCRbeta CDR3 regions were amplified from genomic DNA using the immunoSEQ Assay, a bias-controlled multiplex PCR. The published analysis was carried out like this. Nucleated cell counts per sample were estimated from amplification of reference gene primers within the assay. To quantify the absolute abundance of each unique TCRbeta CDR3 rearrangement, sequence reads were collapsed and filtered. Productive Simpson clonality was computed per sample as the square root of Simpson's diversity index over productive rearrangements. Held by TCRdb, this immuneACCESS table contains in-frame sequences only and omits some clones. Under half of the omission traces to an unresolved V gene where checked; the cause of the rest is unknown. The V and J calls and the clone size are those of that table, but D and trimming were determined from the DNA. The sample includes fewer than 85,000 clones, with 88% observed a single time. The top ten clonotypes cover under 6.5% of the sample.

Sequencing was performed on peripheral blood. The sequence came from a man between 45 and 60 years old with active COVID-19.

The nucleotide sequence reads as follows: TGTGCCAGCAGCTTGGTGGGGGGTAGCAATCAGCCCCAGCATTTT. This is translated as CASSLVGGSNQPQHF. Recombination linked TRBV7-6 to TRBJ1-5; TRBD1 is a weak D gene call, 5 bases matching. Inclusive of the bounding cysteine and phenylalanine, the CDR3 is 15 residues long. The CDR3 DNA has 45 bases and is translated from base 1. Deletion took 3 bases off V and 0 bases off J, with a span of 9 bases between the germline ends. According to the germline V gene, CDR1 reads SGHVS and CDR2 reads FNYEAQ.